One and the same sample provided the 32 T cell receptor beta chains below, sequenced in a study of blood T cell repertoires in COVID-19. Assay used: immunoSEQ multiplex PCR; TCRdb lists only in-frame clones, some missing. The sample includes 180,000 or so clones, 83% seen only once; the top ten take 3.6%. The sequenced material came from PBMCs or T cells enriched from blood (not recorded which). These receptors were taken from a woman in her 50s in a cohort exposed to, infected with or recovered from COVID-19 (not recorded which).

CDR3: CASSLGTGYEQYF. CDR3 bases: TGCGCCAGCAGCTTGGGCACAGGGTACGAGCAGTACTTC. The chain is built from TRBV5-1 and TRBJ2-7, with D possibly TRBD1 on 6 matching bases. The CDR3 has 13 amino acids. V lost 0 bases to trimming and J lost 4 bases, with 8 bases between them. Looked up from germline, CDR1 is SGHRS and CDR2 is YFSETQ.

The rearrangement joins TRBV7-2 to TRBJ2-5; the match to TRBD2 covers 8 bases. There are 14 residues in the CDR3. The germline gives CDR1 SGHTA, CDR2 FQGNSA. Trimming removed 5 bases from V and 3 bases from J; junction bases left unmatched: 5. CDR3 sequence: CASSVGGVEETQYF. For the CDR3, the DNA is TGTGCCAGCAGCGTCGGGGGGGTTGAAGAGACCCAGTACTTC. Looking up the rest from reference TRBV7-2 and TRBJ2-5 gives the full variable domain: GAGVSQSPSNKVTEKGKDVELRCDPISGHTALYWYRQSLGQGLEFLIYFQGNSAPDKSGLPSDRFSAERTGGSVSTLTIQRTQQEDSAVYLCASSVGGVEETQYFGPGTRLLVL.

J is TRBJ2-3 and V is TRBV2, with 9 positions matching TRBD1. CDR1 is SNHLY, CDR2 FYNNEI, per germline. J gave up 10 bases and V 9 bases, and 8 bases lay outside the gene matches. The CDR3 loop spans 12 amino acids. The CDR3 DNA sequence: TGTGCCAGACAGGGGGCGGTAGGGTCGCAGTATTTT. Amino acids: CARQGAVGSQYF. Complete variable domain (other parts from reference TRBV2 and TRBJ2-3): EPEVTQTPSHQVTQMGQEVILRCVPISNHLYFYWYRQILGQKVEFLVSFYNNEISEKSEIFDDQFSVERPDGSNFTLKIRSTKLEDSAMYFCARQGAVGSQYFGPGTRLTVL.

This chain connects TRBV20-1 to TRBJ2-2; perhaps TRBD2 as D (5 bases). This CDR3 is built from 15 residues. Germline CDR1 DFQATT, CDR2 SNEGSKA (reference sequence). Trimming took off 3 bases at V and 5 bases at J, with 16 bases between the two ends. The chain's CDR3 is CSASEAAAGTGELFF. The CDR3 nucleotides are TGCAGTGCTAGTGAGGCCGCGGCGGGTACCGGGGAGCTGTTTTTT.

The genes are TRBV23-1 and TRBJ2-3, with 9 nucleotides matching TRBD2. TRBV23-1 is an ORF, and what it does is uncertain. The CDR3 extends over 19 amino acids. The V and J ends lost 4 bases and 0 bases, in that order; junction bases with no gene match: 14. This chain's CDR3 is CASSLGLAGKASSTDTQYF. The DNA of the CDR3 is TGCGCCAGCAGTCTAGGTCTAGCGGGGAAGGCATCTAGCACAGATACGCAGTATTTT.

In nucleotides, the CDR3 is TGCAGCGTACGAGGGACAACCAGAGGGTCCTCCTACGAGCAGTACTTC. Translating gives CSVRGTTRGSSYEQYF. V usage is TRBV29-1 and J usage is TRBJ2-7, with D maybe TRBD1 (6 bases). Trimming took off 6 bases at V and 0 bases at J, with 21 bases between the two ends. This CDR3 spans 16 amino acids. The V gene's germline CDR1 is SQVTM and CDR2 ANQGSEA.

This chain links TRBV21-1 with TRBJ2-5; the table's D call, TRBD1, was not checked against the DNA. TRBV21-1 is annotated as a pseudogene. This CDR3 contains 12 residues. CDR3 nucleotides: TGTGCCAGCACTCCCAGGGCCGAGACCCAGTACTTC. Translated: CASTPRAETQYF.

This clone was found a few times. The rearrangement uses TRBV6-6 and TRBJ2-1, with TRBD2 matching over 9 bases. Trimming at V came to 2 bases and at J to 9 bases, leaving 8 bases not matched to a gene. The length of the CDR3 is 15 residues. Germline V CDR1 and CDR2: MNHNY, SVGAGI (reference sequence). The CDR3 is CASSYTGLASIEQFF. The DNA for the CDR3 is TGTGCCAGCAGTTACACGGGACTAGCATCTATTGAGCAGTTCTTC.

The chain carries TRBV4-2 and TRBJ2-5; 14 positions match TRBD2. CDR1 and CDR2 (germline): LGHNA, YNFKEQ. Trimming took 4 bases from V and 5 from J; bases not matched to a gene: 9. The CDR3 contains 17 residues. The CDR3 spells CASSPRLAGGLGETQYF. The CDR3 bases are TGTGCCAGCAGCCCCCGACTAGCGGGAGGGTTGGGGGAGACCCAGTACTTC.

The chain joins TRBV28 to TRBJ1-5; 11 bases match TRBD1. The CDR3 extends over 17 amino acids. Losses at the gene ends were 3 bases for V and 3 bases for J; bases not matched to a gene: 7. The germline CDR1 and CDR2 sequences are MDHEN and SYDVKM. The CDR3 spells CASSFGQGAPPNQPQHF. CDR3 nucleotide sequence: TGTGCCAGCAGTTTCGGACAGGGGGCGCCTCCCAATCAGCCCCAGCATTTT.

The chain recombines TRBV6-4 with TRBJ1-2; 7 nucleotides agree with TRBD1. V was pared by 5 bases and J by 7 bases, with 7 bases of the junction left unmatched. The CDR3 sequence is 13 residues long. Germline-derived CDR1 and CDR2 are MRHNA and SNTAGT. In DNA, the CDR3 is TGTGCCAGCAGTCCGACAGGGTTATTTGGCTACACCTTC. Amino acids: CASSPTGLFGYTF.

This chain connects TRBV28 to TRBJ2-7; 7 nucleotides line up with TRBD2. The CDR3 contains 14 residues. The trim removed 8 bases at V and 3 bases at J, leaving 10 bases unmatched. CDR1 and CDR2 (germline): MDHEN, SYDVKM. The CDR3 nucleotides are TGTGCCAGCGACACGGGAGGCGGCGGCTACGAGCAGTACTTC. Protein product: CASDTGGGGYEQYF.

V gene TRBV5-8 combines with J gene TRBJ2-1, with D possibly TRBD2 on 5 matching bases. CDR1 SGHTS and CDR2 YDEGEE come from the germline V gene. The germline V and J ends were trimmed by 5 bases and 8 bases, with 11 bases remaining between them. This CDR3 comprises 12 residues. The CDR3 here is CASSDYSDEQFF. CDR3 DNA sequence: TGTGCCAGCAGTGACTACTCCGATGAGCAGTTCTTC.

The CDR3 DNA reads TGTGCCAGCAGCCAAGAGGGGGCCAGGGTTAGATGGGGCTACACCTTC. As protein: CASSQEGARVRWGYTF. This sequence joins TRBV3-1 (or the pseudogene TRBV3-2) and TRBJ1-2, with D tentatively TRBD1 (6 bases). Looked up from germline, CDR1 is LGHDT and CDR2 is YNNKEL (reference sequence). CDR3 length: 16 amino acids. V shed 0 bases and J shed 8 bases, with 19 bases lying between them.

The chain joins TRBV28 to TRBJ1-5; no firm D call. Germline V gives CDR1 MDHEN, CDR2 SYDVKM. With 0 bases removed from V and 11 bases from J, the gap between germline ends came to 8 bases. This CDR3 contains 12 residues. The CDR3 nucleotides are TGTGCCAGCAGTTTATGGGGCCCGGCCCAGCATTTT. Translating gives CASSLWGPAQHF.

The rearrangement uses TRBV3-1 (or the pseudogene TRBV3-2) and TRBJ2-2; D perhaps matches TRBD2 (6 bases). This CDR3 has 14 residues. Germline values: CDR1 LGHDT, CDR2 YNNKEL (reference sequence). The ends were cut back, 5 bases at V and 6 bases at J, with 13 bases in the middle. In DNA form, the CDR3 reads TGTGCCAGCAGCTACGAGGGCGGGGCCGGGGAGCTGTTTTTT. The encoded protein is CASSYEGGAGELFF.

This clone was seen just once. The chain couples TRBV18 to TRBJ2-5; 10 nucleotides match TRBD2. CDR1 KGHSH and CDR2 LQKENI come from the germline V gene. CDR3 length: 15 residues. Unmatched junction bases numbered 2, after V lost 3 bases and J lost 1 base. The CDR3 protein is CASSPPSGSQETQYF. The CDR3 nucleotides read TGTGCCAGCTCACCGCCTAGCGGGAGCCAAGAGACCCAGTACTTC.

The chain combines TRBV11-2 with TRBJ2-5; weak D call: TRBD1 (6 bases). The V gene lost 5 bases and the J gene lost 2 bases, with 15 bases spanning the gap. The CDR3 consists of 15 residues. Germline assignment: CDR1 SGHAT and CDR2 FQNNGV. In nucleotides, the CDR3 is TGTGCCAGCAGCCGACCCAAAGGACAGCAAGAGACCCAGTACTTC. As protein: CASSRPKGQQETQYF.

The J gene is TRBJ1-4, the V gene TRBV7-2; 8 positions agree with TRBD1. Losses at the gene ends were 1 base for V and 7 bases for J; bases not matched to a gene: 2. This CDR3 region has 14 residues. The germline V gene has CDR1 SGHTA and CDR2 FQGNSA. CDR3 DNA: TGTGCCAGCAGCTTAGGGACAGGGCTTGAAAAACTGTTTTTT. This translates into CASSLGTGLEKLFF. Full variable domain (rest looked up from reference TRBV7-2 and TRBJ1-4): GAGVSQSPSNKVTEKGKDVELRCDPISGHTALYWYRQSLGQGLEFLIYFQGNSAPDKSGLPSDRFSAERTGGSVSTLTIQRTQQEDSAVYLCASSLGTGLEKLFFGSGTQLSVL.

This chain uses TRBV5-8 with TRBJ2-1, with 8 bases lining up with TRBD1. CDR1 and CDR2 from the germline V gene are SGHTS and YDEGEE. The CDR3 length is 15 residues. The J segment lost 4 bases and the V segment lost 4 bases, leaving 7 bases of the junction unmatched. In DNA, the CDR3 is TGTGCCAGCAGCCCTGGACAGGGTTGGTACAATGAGCAGTTCTTC. Its protein product is CASSPGQGWYNEQFF. The whole variable domain, remainder taken from reference TRBV5-8 and TRBJ2-1, is EAGVTQSPTHLIKTRGQQATLRCSPISGHTSVYWYQQALGLGLQFLLWYDEGEERNRGNFPPRFSGRQFPNYSSELNVNALELEDSALYLCASSPGQGWYNEQFFGPGTRLTVL.

The chain combines TRBV25-1 with TRBJ1-5; D call uncertain. The CDR3 totals 13 residues. Germline loops: CDR1 MGHDK, CDR2 SYGVNS. V lost 3 bases, J lost 5 bases, and 8 bases lay in between. CDR3 sequence reads: CASSDRSHQPQHF. The CDR3 nucleotides read TGTGCCAGCAGTGACCGGAGCCATCAGCCCCAGCATTTT.

This clone appeared a single time. The chain carries TRBV30 and TRBJ1-4; 7 bases align to TRBD1. Germline assignment: CDR1 GTSNPN and CDR2 SVGIG (reference sequence). CDR3 length: 13 residues. V trimming: 4 bases; J trimming: 5 bases; junction bases outside the gene matches: 4. The CDR3 here is CAWTGQKNEKLFF. CDR3 in DNA: TGTGCCTGGACGGGACAGAAAAATGAAAAACTGTTTTTT.

This sequence joins TRBV6-5 and TRBJ1-5, with D perhaps TRBD1 (6 bases). This CDR3 spans 14 amino acids. Germline loops: CDR1 MNHEY, CDR2 SVGAGI. V shed 7 bases and J shed 5 bases, with 15 bases lying between them. CDR3 sequence reads: CASTRGGGDQPQHF. The CDR3 bases are TGTGCCAGCACTCGAGGGGGGGGAGATCAGCCCCAGCATTTT.

The genes are TRBV30 and TRBJ1-6, with 7 bases matching TRBD1. CDR3 length: 14 residues. CDR1 GTSNPN and CDR2 SVGIG come from the germline V gene (reference sequence). V lost 5 bases, J lost 5 bases, and 6 bases stayed unmatched. CDR3 residues: CAWGRGFDNSPLHF. In DNA form, the CDR3 reads TGTGCCTGGGGCAGGGGGTTCGATAATTCACCCCTCCACTTT.

CDR3: CASSLDSTHTEAFF. The CDR3 DNA is TGCGCCAGCAGCTTGGACAGTACCCACACTGAAGCTTTCTTT. The genes are TRBV5-1 and TRBJ1-1; D gene unclear. This CDR3 is 14 amino acids long. CDR1 and CDR2 from the germline V gene are SGHRS and YFSETQ. V was cut by 0 bases and J by 3 bases, with 9 bases left in between.

CDR3 nucleotides: TGTGCCACCAGGAAAATGACAGGGATCTCCTACGAGCAGTACTTC. This codes for CATRKMTGISYEQYF. This chain links TRBV24-1 with TRBJ2-7, with TRBD1 matching over 7 bases. This CDR3 has 15 residues. CDR1 is KGHDR and CDR2 is SFDVKD in the germline V gene. Trimming cost V 7 bases and J 0 bases; bases outside gene matches: 8.

The chain couples TRBV7-9 to TRBJ2-6, with D perhaps matching TRBD2 (5 bases). From germline, CDR1 is SEHNR and CDR2 FQNEAQ (reference sequence). Trimming left V 5 bases short and J 1 base short, with 18 bases between. CDR3 size: 18 residues. This CDR3 is CASSPPIEGWSGANVLTF. DNA for the CDR3: TGTGCCAGCAGCCCTCCCATTGAGGGTTGGTCTGGGGCCAACGTCCTGACTTTC.

The rearrangement joins TRBV9 to TRBJ2-2, with 8 bases that match TRBD1. The trim removed 3 bases at V and 1 base at J, leaving 5 bases unmatched. Germline V gene sequence: CDR1 SGDLS, CDR2 YYNGEE. The CDR3 is 16 residues long. The CDR3 sequence: CASSAFGTGNTGELFF. The DNA for the CDR3 is TGTGCCAGCAGCGCCTTCGGGACAGGGAACACCGGGGAGCTGTTTTTT.

V usage is TRBV28 and J usage is TRBJ2-7; tentative D call: TRBD1 (6 bases). This CDR3 spans 12 amino acids. V was shortened by 8 bases and J by 3 bases, with 11 bases between the two germline ends. The germline gives CDR1 MDHEN, CDR2 SYDVKM. This CDR3 is CASGDTDYEQYF. The CDR3 DNA reads as TGTGCCAGCGGGGACACAGACTACGAGCAGTACTTC.

The rearrangement links TRBV13 to TRBJ2-1; 9 bases are a match to TRBD2. Germline V gene data show CDR1 as PRHDT and CDR2 as FYEKMQ (reference sequence). CDR3 length: 19 amino acids. The V segment lost 4 bases and the J segment 6 bases; nucleotides outside the gene matches: 19. CDR3 DNA: TGTGCCAGCAGCTCCCGTGTGGGAGTCGCGGGGGGGAGGGTCAATGAGCAGTTCTTC. Translating it yields CASSSRVGVAGGRVNEQFF.

As DNA, the CDR3 is TGTGCCAGCAGCCCTCTAACTAGCGGGGCCCAAACGCAGTATTTT. It specifies CASSPLTSGAQTQYF. V is TRBV9 and J is TRBJ2-3, with TRBD2 identical over 10 bases. From germline, CDR1 is SGDLS and CDR2 YYNGEE. The V segment lost 4 bases and the J segment 9 bases; nucleotides outside the gene matches: 11. The CDR3 has 15 amino acids.

This clone was seen a few times. The chain employs TRBV10-3 and TRBJ2-5, with D perhaps TRBD1 (6 bases). The CDR3 contains 14 residues. From germline, CDR1 is ENHRY and CDR2 SYGVKD. V was clipped by 0 bases and J by 4 bases, with 9 bases between them. CDR3 in DNA: TGTGCCATCAGTGAGTCCGCCAGGGGAGAGACCCAGTACTTC. Translated: CAISESARGETQYF.